This entry describes one T cell receptor beta chain. This sample was taken from a study of CD8 T cells in Susac syndrome. RNA, at roughly 0.5 to 1 ug, was reverse transcribed with random hexamers. A multiplex approach, immunoSEQ multiplex PCR, amplified TCR beta CDR3 across 54 Vbeta and 13 Jbeta. TCRdb reprocessed the immunoSEQ multiplex PCR reads with MiXCR, giving one entry per CDR3 protein. The data hold 150,000 to 190,000 distinct CDR3 sequences, with 85% to 95% observed a single time. Germline assignment: CDR1 SNHLY and CDR2 FYNNEI. The CDR3 extends over 16 amino acids. With 8 bases removed from V and 3 bases from J, the gap between germline ends came to 22 bases.

Sequencing was performed on CD8+ T cells from PBMCs. The clonotype was recovered from a human donor with multiple sclerosis. The chain couples TRBV2 to TRBJ2-5, with a tentative D call TRBD2 (6 bases). CDR3 loop: CASHRAGKTGKETQYF. The CDR3 DNA reads TGTGCCAGCCATCGGGCGGGGAAAACGGGGAAAGAGACCCAGTACTTC.